Sequencing of this T cell receptor (beta chain) was carried out in a study of shared clonotypes between healthy human individuals. Study-wide results and limits: Rarefaction exposed incomplete sorted-subset sequencing despite large depth.

Deep was the level at which the assay was run. Method: immunoSEQ multiplex PCR; TCRdb's copy keeps in-frame clones and lacks some. Of about 1,900,000 clones detected, roughly 94% appear once; the ten largest clones hold more than 0.9%. Points on this clone: The target antigen is unknown. The same CDR3 can be traced to other DNA sequences in this sample.

CD8 cells regarded as naive lacked CD45RO, were positively chosen for CCR7, and omitted terminally differentiated effector memory CD45RA+ cells. Healthy HIV-negative adults without recent acute infections or vaccinations served as donors. The sequencing sample was made of naive CD8+ T cells sorted from blood. The sequence came from a man aged 18-30 years in good health.

The CDR3 nucleotides are TGTGCCAGCAGCAGAAATGAGCAGTTCTTC. It translates to CASSRNEQFF. The chain recombines TRBV7-9 with TRBJ2-1; D is unclear. Looked up from germline, CDR1 is SEHNR and CDR2 is FQNEAQ (reference sequence). This CDR3 contains 10 residues. The V gene lost 5 bases and the J gene lost 7 bases, with 3 bases spanning the gap.